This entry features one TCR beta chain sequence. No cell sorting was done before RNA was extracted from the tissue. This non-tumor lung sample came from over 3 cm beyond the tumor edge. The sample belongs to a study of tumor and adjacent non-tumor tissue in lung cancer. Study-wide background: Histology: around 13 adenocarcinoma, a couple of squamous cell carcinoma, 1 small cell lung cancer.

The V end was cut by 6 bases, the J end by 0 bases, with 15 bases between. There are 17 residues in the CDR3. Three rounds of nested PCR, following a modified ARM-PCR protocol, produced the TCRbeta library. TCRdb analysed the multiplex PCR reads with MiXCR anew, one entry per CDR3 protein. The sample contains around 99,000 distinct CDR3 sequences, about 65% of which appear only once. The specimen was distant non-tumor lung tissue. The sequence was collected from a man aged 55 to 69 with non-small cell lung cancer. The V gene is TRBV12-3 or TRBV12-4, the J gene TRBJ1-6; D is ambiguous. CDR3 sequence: CASSTQTGSSYNSPLHF. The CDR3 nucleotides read TGTGCCAGCAGCACCCAGACGGGGAGCTCCTATAATTCACCCCTCCACTTT.